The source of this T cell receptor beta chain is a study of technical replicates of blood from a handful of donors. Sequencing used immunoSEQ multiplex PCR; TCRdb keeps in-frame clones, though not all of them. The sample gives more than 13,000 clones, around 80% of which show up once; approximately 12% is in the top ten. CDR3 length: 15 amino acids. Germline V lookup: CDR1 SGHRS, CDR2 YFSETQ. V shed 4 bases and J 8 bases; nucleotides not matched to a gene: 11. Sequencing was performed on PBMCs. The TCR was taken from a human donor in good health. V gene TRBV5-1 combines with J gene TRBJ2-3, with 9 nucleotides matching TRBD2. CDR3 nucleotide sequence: TGCGCCAGCAGCCCCACTAGCGGGCCGGGCACTACGCAGTATTTT. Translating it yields CASSPTSGPGTTQYF. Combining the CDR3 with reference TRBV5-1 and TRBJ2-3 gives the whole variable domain KAGVTQTPRYLIKTRGQQVTLSCSPISGHRSVSWYQQTPGQGLQFLFEYFSETQRNKGNFPGRFSGRQFSNSRSEMNVSTLELGDSALYLCASSPTSGPGTTQYFGPGTRLTVL.